This TCR beta chain was retrieved from a study of shared T cell receptors in the human thymus (dated by TCRdb to the early 2020s). In the study overall: The study examined how the human thymus generates shared, self-reactive T-cell receptor alpha chains.

The library was obtained by the immunoSEQ multiplex PCR assay. Here the immuneACCESS table is served through TCRdb, limited to in-frame sequences with V and J called. Missing clones are a known gap in these copies; in checked studies unresolved V genes cover under half, and the rest lacks a known reason. The sample has more than 300,000 clones on record, more than 85% of them singletons. The ten largest account for around 0.018% of the sample. The CDR3 contains 14 residues, cysteine and phenylalanine counted. Here the CDR3 DNA is all that survives: 42 bases in frame from base 1. As encoded in the germline V gene, CDR1 is MNHNS while CDR2 is SASEGT. V loses 6 bases of germline sequence and J loses 4 bases, and the interval between the two ends is 12 bases. In regard to this clone: Its antigen specificity is not known. The sample holds no much larger clone one base away, and base qualities are not on file.

Recombination connected TRBV6-1 to TRBJ2-2; the D gene is possibly TRBD2, with 6 bases matching. Sequencing was carried out using thymocytes. This TCR was recovered from a human donor. The CDR3 loop reads CASRTVGSTGELFF. The sequenced DNA: TGTGCCAGCAGGACGGTCGGGAGCACCGGGGAGCTGTTTTTT.